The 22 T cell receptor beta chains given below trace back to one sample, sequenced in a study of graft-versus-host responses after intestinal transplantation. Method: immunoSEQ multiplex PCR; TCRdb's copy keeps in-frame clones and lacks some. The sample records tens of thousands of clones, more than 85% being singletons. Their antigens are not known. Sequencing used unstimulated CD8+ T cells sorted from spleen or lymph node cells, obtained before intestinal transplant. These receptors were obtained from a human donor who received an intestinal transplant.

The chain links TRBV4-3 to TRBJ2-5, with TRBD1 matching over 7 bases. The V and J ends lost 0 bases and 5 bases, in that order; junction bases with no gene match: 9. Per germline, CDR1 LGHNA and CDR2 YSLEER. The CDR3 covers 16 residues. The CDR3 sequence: CASSQDNRGAGETQYF. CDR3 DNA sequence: TGCGCCAGCAGCCAAGACAACAGGGGCGCTGGGGAGACCCAGTACTTC.

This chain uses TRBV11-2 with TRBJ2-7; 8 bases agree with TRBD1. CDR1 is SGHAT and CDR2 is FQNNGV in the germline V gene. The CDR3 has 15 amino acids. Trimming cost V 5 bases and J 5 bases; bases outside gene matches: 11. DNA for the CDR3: TGTGCCAGCAGCCTCTCAGGGGGCGGAGGAAACGAGCAGTACTTC. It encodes CASSLSGGGGNEQYF.

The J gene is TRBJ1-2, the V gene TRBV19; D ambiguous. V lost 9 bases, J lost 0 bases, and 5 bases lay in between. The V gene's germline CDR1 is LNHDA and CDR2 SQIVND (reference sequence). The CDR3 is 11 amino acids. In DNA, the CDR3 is TGTGCCAGCCAGACTAACTATGGCTACACCTTC. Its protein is CASQTNYGYTF.

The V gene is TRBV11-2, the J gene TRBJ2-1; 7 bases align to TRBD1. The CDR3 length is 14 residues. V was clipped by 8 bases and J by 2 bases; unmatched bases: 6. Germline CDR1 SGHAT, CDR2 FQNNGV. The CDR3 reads CASRTGAPYNEQFF. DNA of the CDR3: TGTGCCAGCCGTACAGGGGCTCCCTACAATGAGCAGTTCTTC.

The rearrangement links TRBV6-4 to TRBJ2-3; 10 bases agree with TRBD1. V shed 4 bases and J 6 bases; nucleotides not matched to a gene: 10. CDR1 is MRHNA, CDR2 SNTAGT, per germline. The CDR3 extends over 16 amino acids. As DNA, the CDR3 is TGTGCCAGCAGTGGCAAGGGACAGGGGTTAAGGGATACGCAGTATTTT. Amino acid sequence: CASSGKGQGLRDTQYF.

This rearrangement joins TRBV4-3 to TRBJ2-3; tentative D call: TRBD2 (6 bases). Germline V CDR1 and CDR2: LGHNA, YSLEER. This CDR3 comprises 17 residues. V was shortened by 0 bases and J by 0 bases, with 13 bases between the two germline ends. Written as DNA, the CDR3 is TGCGCCAGCAGCCAAGAGCTAACGGGACTTAGCACAGATACGCAGTATTTT. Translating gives CASSQELTGLSTDTQYF.

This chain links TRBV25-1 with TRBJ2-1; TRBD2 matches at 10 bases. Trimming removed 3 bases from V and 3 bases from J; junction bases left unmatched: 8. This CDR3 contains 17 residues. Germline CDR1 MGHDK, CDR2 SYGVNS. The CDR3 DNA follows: TGTGCCAGCAGTGAGGATACTAGCGGGACAATCTACAATGAGCAGTTCTTC. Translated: CASSEDTSGTIYNEQFF.

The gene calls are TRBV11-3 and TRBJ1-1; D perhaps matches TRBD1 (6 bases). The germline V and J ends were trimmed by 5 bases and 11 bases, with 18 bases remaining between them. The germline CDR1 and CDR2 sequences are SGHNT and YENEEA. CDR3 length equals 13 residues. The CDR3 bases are TGTGCCAGCAGCCAAATACAACAGGGCTTCGCTTTCTTT. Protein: CASSQIQQGFAFF.

CDR3 sequence: CASGDRGANVLTF. The CDR3 DNA reads as TGCGCCAGCGGGGACAGGGGGGCCAACGTCCTGACTTTC. V usage is TRBV5-1 and J usage is TRBJ2-6; 8 bases are a match to TRBD1. Unmatched junction bases numbered 1, after V lost 7 bases and J lost 4 bases. The germline V gene encodes CDR1 SGHRS and CDR2 YFSETQ. The CDR3 covers 13 residues.

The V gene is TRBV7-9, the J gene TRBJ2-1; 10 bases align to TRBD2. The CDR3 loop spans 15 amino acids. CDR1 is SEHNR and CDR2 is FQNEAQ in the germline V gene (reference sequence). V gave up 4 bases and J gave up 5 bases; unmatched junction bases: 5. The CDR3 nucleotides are TGTGCCAGCAGCTCTATAGCGGGGGGTGACAATGAGCAGTTCTTC. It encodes CASSSIAGGDNEQFF.

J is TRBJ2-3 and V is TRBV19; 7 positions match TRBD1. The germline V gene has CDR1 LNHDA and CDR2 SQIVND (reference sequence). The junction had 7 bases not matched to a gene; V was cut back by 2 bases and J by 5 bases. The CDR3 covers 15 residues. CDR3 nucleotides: TGTGCCAGTAGTATAAAGTTGACAGGGATAGATACGCAGTATTTT. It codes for CASSIKLTGIDTQYF.

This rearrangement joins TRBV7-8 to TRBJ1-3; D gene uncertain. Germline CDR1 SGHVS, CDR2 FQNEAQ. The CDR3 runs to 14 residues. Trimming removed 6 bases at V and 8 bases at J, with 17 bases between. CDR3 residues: CASRRYFSGDTIYF. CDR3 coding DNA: TGTGCCAGCAGGCGTTACTTCTCAGGCGACACCATATATTTT. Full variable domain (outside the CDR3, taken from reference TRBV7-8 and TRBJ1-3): GAGVSQSPRYKVAKRGQDVALRCDPISGHVSLFWYQQALGQGPEFLTYFQNEAQLDKSGLPSDRFFAERPEGSVSTLKIQRTQQEDSAVYLCASRRYFSGDTIYFGEGSWLTVV.

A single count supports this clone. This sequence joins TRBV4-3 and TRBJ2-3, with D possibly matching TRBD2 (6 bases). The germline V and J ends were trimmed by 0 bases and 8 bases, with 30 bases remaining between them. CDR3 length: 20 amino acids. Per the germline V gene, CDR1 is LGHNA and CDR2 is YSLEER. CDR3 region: CASSQDFGESGVLLPFTQYF. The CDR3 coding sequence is TGCGCCAGCAGCCAAGATTTTGGGGAATCGGGGGTTTTGCTCCCCTTTACGCAGTATTTT.

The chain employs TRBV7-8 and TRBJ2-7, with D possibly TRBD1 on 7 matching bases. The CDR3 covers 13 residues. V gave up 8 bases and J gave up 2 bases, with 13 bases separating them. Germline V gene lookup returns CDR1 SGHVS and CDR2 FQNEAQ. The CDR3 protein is CASGRGVPYEQYF. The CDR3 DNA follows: TGTGCCAGCGGCAGGGGGGTTCCCTACGAGCAGTACTTC.

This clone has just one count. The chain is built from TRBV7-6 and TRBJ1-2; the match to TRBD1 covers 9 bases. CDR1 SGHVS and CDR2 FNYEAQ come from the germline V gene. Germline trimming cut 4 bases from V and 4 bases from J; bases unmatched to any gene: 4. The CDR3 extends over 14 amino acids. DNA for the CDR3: TGTGCCAGCAGCTCGGGACAGGGCCTCTATGGCTACACCTTC. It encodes CASSSGQGLYGYTF.

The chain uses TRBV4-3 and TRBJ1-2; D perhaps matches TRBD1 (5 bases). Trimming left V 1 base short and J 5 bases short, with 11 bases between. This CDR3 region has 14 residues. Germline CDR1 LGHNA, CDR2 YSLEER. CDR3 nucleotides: TGCGCCAGCAGCCAAGTAGCTGGGGGGTATGGCTACACCTTC. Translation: CASSQVAGGYGYTF.

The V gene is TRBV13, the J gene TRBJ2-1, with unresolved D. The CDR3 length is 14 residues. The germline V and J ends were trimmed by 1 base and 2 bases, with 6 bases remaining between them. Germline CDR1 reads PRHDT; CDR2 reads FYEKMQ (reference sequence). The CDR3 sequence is CASSLEGAYNEQFF. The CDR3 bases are TGTGCCAGCAGCTTAGAAGGAGCCTACAATGAGCAGTTCTTC. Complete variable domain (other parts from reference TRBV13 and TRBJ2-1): AAGVIQSPRHLIKEKRETATLKCYPIPRHDTVYWYQQGPGQDPQFLISFYEKMQSDKGSIPDRFSAQQFSDYHSELNMSSLELGDSALYFCASSLEGAYNEQFFGPGTRLTVL.

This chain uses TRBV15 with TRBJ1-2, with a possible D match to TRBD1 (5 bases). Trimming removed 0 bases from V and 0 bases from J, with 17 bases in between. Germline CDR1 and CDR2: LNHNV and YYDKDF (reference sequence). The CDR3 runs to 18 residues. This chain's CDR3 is CATSRDPPRQLSNYGYTF. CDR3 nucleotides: TGTGCCACCAGCAGAGATCCCCCACGACAGTTATCTAACTATGGCTACACCTTC.

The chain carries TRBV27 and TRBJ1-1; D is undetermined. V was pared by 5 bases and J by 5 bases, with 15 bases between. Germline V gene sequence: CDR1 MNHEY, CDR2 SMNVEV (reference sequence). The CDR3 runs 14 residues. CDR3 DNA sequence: TGTGCCAGCAGTCCGAGGCCTGATGAGACTGAAGCTTTCTTT. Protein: CASSPRPDETEAFF.

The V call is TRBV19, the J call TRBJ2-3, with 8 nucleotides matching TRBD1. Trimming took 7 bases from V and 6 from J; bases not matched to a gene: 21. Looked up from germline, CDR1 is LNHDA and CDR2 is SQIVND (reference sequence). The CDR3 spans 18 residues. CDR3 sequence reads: CASTSLWAGGLFTDTQYF. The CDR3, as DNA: TGTGCCAGTACCTCCTTGTGGGCAGGGGGCTTGTTCACGGATACGCAGTATTTT.

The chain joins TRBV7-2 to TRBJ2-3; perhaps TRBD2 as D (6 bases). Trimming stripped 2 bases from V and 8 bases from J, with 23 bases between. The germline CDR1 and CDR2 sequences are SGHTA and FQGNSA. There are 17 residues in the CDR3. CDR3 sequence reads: CASSLSRGKTRTGTQYF. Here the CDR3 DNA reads TGTGCCAGCAGCTTAAGTCGGGGGAAGACCCGGACTGGTACGCAGTATTTT. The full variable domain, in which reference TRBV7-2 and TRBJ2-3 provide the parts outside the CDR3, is GAGVSQSPSNKVTEKGKDVELRCDPISGHTALYWYRQSLGQGLEFLIYFQGNSAPDKSGLPSDRFSAERTGGSVSTLTIQRTQQEDSAVYLCASSLSRGKTRTGTQYFGPGTRLTVL.

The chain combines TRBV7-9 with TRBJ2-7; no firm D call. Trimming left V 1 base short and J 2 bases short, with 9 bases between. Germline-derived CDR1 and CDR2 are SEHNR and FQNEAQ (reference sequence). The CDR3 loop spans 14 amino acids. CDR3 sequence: CASSLVEKPYEQYF. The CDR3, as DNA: TGTGCCAGCAGCTTAGTCGAGAAGCCCTACGAGCAGTACTTC.